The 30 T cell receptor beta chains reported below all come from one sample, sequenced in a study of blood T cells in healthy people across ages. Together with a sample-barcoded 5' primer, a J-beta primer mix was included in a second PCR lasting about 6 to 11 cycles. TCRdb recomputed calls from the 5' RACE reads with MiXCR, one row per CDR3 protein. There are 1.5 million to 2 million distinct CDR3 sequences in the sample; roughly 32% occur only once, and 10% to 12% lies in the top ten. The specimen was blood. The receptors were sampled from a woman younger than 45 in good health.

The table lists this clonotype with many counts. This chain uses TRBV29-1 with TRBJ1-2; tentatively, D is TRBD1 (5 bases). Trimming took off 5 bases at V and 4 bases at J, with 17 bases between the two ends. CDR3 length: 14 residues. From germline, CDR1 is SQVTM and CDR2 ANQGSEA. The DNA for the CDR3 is TGCAGCGTTCGGGGTGGGGGTCGATCCTATGGCTACACCTTC. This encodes CSVRGGGRSYGYTF.

The CDR3 region is CASSWDTRYEQYF. CDR3 nucleotide sequence: TGTGCCAGCAGCTGGGACACGCGCTACGAGCAGTACTTC. The rearrangement joins TRBV7-8 to TRBJ2-7; the D gene is possibly TRBD1 (6 bases). Germline CDR1 is SGHVS and CDR2 is FQNEAQ. The CDR3 loop spans 13 amino acids. V lost 4 bases and J lost 3, with 10 bases in between.

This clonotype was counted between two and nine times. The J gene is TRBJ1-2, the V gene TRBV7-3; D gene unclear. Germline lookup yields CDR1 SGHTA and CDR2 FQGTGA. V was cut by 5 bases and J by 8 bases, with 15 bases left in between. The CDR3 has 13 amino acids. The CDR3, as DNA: TGTGCCAGCAGCGCTCCCGGTGGAGAAGGCTACACCTTC. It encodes CASSAPGGEGYTF.

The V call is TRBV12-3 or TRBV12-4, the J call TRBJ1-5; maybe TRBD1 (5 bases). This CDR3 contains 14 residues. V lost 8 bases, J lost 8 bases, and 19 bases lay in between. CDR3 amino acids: CASGRARGIKPQHF. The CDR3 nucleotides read TGTGCCAGCGGCAGGGCGAGAGGAATCAAGCCCCAGCATTTT.

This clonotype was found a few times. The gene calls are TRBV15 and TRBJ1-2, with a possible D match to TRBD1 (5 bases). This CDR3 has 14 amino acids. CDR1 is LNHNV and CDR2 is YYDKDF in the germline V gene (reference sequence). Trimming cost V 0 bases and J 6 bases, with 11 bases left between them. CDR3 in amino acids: CATSRDWQGNGYTF. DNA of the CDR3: TGTGCCACCAGCAGAGATTGGCAGGGAAATGGCTACACCTTC.

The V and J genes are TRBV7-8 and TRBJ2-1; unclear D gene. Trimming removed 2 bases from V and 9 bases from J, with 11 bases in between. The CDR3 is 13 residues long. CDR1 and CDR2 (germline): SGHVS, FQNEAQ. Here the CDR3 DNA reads TGTGCCAGCAGCTTAATGCAATACGCTGAGCAGTTCTTC. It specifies CASSLMQYAEQFF.

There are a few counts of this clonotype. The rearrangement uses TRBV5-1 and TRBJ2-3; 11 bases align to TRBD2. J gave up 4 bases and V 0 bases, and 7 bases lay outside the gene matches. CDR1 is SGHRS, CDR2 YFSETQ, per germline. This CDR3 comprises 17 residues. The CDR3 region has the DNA TGCGCCAGCAGCTTGGGACTAGCGGGATTGAAAGCAGATACGCAGTATTTT. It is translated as CASSLGLAGLKADTQYF.

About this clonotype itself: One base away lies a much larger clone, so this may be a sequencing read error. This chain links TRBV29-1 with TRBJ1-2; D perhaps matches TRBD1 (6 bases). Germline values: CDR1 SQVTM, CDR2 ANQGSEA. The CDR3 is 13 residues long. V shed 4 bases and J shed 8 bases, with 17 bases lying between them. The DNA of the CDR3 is TGCAGCGTTGTAGGGCAGGGGAGTACCGGCTACACCTTC. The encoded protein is CSVVGQGSTGYTF. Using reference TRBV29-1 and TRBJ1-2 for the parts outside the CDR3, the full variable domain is SAVISQKPSRDICQRGTSLTIQCQVDSQVTMMFWYRQQPGQSLTLIATANQGSEATYESGFVIDKFPISRPNLTFSTLTVSNMSPEDSSIYLCSVVGQGSTGYTFGSGTRLTVV.

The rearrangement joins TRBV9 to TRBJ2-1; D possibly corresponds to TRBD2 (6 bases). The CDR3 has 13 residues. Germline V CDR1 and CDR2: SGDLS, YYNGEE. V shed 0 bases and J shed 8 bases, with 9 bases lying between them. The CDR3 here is CASSVVGEDEQFF. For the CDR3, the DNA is TGTGCCAGCAGCGTAGTGGGGGAGGATGAGCAGTTCTTC.

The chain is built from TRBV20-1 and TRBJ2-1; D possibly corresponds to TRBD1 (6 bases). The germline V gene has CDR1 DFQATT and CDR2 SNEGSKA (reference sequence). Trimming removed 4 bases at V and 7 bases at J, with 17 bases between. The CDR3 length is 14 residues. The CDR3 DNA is TGCAGTGCTATACAGGGAATGGGCAGGAATGAGCAGTTCTTC. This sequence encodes CSAIQGMGRNEQFF.

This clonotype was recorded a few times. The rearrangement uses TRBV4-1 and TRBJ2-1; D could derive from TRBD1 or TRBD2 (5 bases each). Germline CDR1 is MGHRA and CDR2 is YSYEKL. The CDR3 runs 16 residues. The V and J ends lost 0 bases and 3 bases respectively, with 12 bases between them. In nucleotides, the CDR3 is TGCGCCAGCAGCCAAGATCCCGGGACCCTCTACAATGAGCAGTTCTTC. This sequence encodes CASSQDPGTLYNEQFF.

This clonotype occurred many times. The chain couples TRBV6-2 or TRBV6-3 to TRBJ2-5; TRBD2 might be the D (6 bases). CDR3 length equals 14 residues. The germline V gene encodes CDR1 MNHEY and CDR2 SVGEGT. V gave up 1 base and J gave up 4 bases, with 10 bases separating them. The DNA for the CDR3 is TGTGCCAGCAGTTACTTCGGTAGCGGAGAGACCCAGTACTTC. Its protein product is CASSYFGSGETQYF.

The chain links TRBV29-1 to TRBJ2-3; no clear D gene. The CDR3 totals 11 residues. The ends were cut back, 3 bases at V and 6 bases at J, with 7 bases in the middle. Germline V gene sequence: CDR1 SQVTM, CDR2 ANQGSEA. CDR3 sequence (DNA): TGCAGCGTTGAGTGGCACGATACGCAGTATTTT. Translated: CSVEWHDTQYF.

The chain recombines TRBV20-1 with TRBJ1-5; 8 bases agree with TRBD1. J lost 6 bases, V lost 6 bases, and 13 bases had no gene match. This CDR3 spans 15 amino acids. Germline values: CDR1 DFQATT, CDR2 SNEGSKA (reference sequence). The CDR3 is CSAVPGTGFRQPQHF. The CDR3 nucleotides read TGCAGTGCCGTTCCCGGGACAGGCTTCCGTCAGCCCCAGCATTTT.

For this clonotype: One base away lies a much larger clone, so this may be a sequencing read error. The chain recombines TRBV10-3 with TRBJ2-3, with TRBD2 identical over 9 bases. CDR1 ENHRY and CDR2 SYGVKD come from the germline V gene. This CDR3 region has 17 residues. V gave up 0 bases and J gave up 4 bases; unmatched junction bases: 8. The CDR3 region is CAISESVVGGRADTQYF. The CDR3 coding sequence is TGTGCCATCAGTGAGTCCGTCGTCGGCGGGAGGGCAGATACGCAGTATTTT.

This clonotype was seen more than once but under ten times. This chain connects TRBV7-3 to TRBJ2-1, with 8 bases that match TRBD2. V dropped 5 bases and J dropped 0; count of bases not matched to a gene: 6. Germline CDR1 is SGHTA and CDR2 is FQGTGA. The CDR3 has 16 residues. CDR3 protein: CASSPERGSSYNEQFF. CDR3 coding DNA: TGTGCCAGCAGCCCCGAGCGGGGGAGCTCCTACAATGAGCAGTTCTTC.

CDR3: CASSAEGNTEAFF. The CDR3 DNA follows: TGTGCCAGCAGCGCAGAGGGGAACACTGAAGCTTTCTTT. The chain has TRBV9 and TRBJ1-1; no firm D call. Germline V gene lookup returns CDR1 SGDLS and CDR2 YYNGEE. The CDR3 is made up of 13 amino acids. V was trimmed by 3 bases and J by 1 base, leaving 7 bases between them.

CDR3 nucleotide sequence: TGTGCCAGCAAATACTCCGGTGACTTCCGAACTGAAGCTTTCTTT. Its protein product is CASKYSGDFRTEAFF. The J gene is TRBJ1-1, the V gene TRBV2; D unclear. With 7 bases removed from V and 5 bases from J, the gap between germline ends came to 20 bases. Germline-derived CDR1 and CDR2 are SNHLY and FYNNEI. The CDR3 runs 15 residues.

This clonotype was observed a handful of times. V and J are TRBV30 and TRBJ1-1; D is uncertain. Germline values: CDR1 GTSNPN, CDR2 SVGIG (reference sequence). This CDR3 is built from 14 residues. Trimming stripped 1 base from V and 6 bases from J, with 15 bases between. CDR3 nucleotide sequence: TGTGCCTGGAGTGAAGCGGCAACCTTACCTGAAGCTTTCTTT. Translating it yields CAWSEAATLPEAFF.

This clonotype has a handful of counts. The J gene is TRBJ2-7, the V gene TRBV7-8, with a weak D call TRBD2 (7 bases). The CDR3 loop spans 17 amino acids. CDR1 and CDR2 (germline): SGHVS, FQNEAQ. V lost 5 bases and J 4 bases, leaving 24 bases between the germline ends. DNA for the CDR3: TGTGCCAGCAGCCCCAGCAGGATAGGGGGGGCCGGGTACGAGCAGTACTTC. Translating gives CASSPSRIGGAGYEQYF.

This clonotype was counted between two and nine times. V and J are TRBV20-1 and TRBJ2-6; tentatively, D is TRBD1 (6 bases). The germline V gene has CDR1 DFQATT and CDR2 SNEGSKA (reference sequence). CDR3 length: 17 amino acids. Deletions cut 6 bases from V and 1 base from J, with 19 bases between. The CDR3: CSATGHPKTSGANVLTF. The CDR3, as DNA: TGCAGTGCAACGGGACATCCTAAAACGTCTGGGGCCAACGTCCTGACTTTC.

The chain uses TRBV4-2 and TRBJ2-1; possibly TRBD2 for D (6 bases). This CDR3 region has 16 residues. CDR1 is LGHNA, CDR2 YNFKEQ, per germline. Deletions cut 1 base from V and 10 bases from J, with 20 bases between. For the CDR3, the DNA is TGTGCCAGCAGCCAAGGGGGGACTCCTTCGTTTTTGGAGCAGTTCTTC. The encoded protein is CASSQGGTPSFLEQFF.

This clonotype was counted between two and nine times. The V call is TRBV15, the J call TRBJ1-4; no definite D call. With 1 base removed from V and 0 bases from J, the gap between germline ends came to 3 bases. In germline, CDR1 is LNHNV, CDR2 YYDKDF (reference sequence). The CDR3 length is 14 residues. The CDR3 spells CATSRGATNEKLFF. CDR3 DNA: TGTGCCACCAGCAGAGGAGCAACTAATGAAAAACTGTTTTTT.

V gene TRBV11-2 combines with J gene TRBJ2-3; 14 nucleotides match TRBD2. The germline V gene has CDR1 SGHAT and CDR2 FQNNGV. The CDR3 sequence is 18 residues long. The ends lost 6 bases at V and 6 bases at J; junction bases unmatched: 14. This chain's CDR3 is CASRLPLGTSGRGDTQYF. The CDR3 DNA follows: TGTGCCAGCAGGCTGCCACTCGGGACTAGCGGGAGAGGGGATACGCAGTATTTT. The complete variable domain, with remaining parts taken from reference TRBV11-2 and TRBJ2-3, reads EAGVAQSPRYKIIEKRQSVAFWCNPISGHATLYWYQQILGQGPKLLIQFQNNGVVDDSQLPKDRFSAERLKGVDSTLKIQPAKLEDSAVYLCASRLPLGTSGRGDTQYFGPGTRLTVL.

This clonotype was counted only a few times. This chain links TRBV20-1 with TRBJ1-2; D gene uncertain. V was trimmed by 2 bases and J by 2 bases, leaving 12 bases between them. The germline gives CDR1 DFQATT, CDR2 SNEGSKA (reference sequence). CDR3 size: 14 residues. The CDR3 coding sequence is TGCAGTGCTAGACCCACCGGAGGGAACTATGGCTACACCTTC. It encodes CSARPTGGNYGYTF.

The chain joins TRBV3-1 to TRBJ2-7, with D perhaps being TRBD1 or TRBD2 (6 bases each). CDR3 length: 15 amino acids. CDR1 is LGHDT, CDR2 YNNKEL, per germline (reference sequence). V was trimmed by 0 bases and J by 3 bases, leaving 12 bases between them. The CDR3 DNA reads TGTGCCAGCAGCCAAGATCGGGGGACATTCTACGAGCAGTACTTC. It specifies CASSQDRGTFYEQYF.

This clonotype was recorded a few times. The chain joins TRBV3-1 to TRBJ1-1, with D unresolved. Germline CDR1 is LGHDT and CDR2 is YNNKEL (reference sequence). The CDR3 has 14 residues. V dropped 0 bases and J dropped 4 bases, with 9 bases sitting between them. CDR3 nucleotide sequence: TGTGCCAGCAGCCAAGATCCCCCTCGCACTGAAGCTTTCTTT. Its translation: CASSQDPPRTEAFF.

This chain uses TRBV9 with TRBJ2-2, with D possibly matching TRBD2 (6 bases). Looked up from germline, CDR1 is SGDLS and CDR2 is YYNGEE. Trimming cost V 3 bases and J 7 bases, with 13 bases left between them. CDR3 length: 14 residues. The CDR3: CASSGRLAYGELFF. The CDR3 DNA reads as TGTGCCAGCAGCGGGAGGCTAGCGTACGGGGAGCTGTTTTTT.

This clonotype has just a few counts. CDR3 sequence: CSARSGGELFF. The CDR3, as DNA: TGCAGTGCTAGGAGCGGGGGGGAGCTGTTTTTT. The gene calls are TRBV20-1 and TRBJ2-2, with D possibly being TRBD2 (6 bases). V dropped 3 bases and J dropped 8 bases, with 7 bases sitting between them. CDR3 length: 11 residues. CDR1 is DFQATT, CDR2 SNEGSKA, per germline (reference sequence).

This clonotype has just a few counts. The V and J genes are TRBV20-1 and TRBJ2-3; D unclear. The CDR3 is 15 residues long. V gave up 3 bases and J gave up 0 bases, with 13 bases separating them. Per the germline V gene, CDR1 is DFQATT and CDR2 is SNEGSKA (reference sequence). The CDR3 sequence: CSARSPYGSTDTQYF. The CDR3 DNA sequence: TGCAGTGCTAGGAGTCCCTACGGGAGCACAGATACGCAGTATTTT.